These 29 T cell receptor beta chains originate from one sample sequenced in a study of technical replicates of blood from a few donors. Sequencing used immunoSEQ multiplex PCR; TCRdb keeps in-frame clones, though not all of them. This table has about 70,000 clones, approximately 97% appearing once. Sequencing was carried out using T cells isolated from PBMCs. All receptors come from a human donor in good health.

The rearrangement links TRBV11-3 to TRBJ1-2; D is unclear. Germline V gene sequence: CDR1 SGHNT, CDR2 YENEEA. V was clipped by 6 bases and J by 4 bases, with 24 bases between them. This CDR3 comprises 17 residues. CDR3 bases: TGTGCCAGCAGTGGCCGGGAGGGCTTGAGACTTCGCTATGGCTACACCTTC. This translates into CASSGREGLRLRYGYTF.

CDR3 sequence (DNA): TGTGCCAGCAGTTTGGCGGTGAACACCGGGGAGCTGTTTTTT. As protein: CASSLAVNTGELFF. The chain employs TRBV28 and TRBJ2-2; no definite D call. The CDR3 sequence is 14 residues long. V was pared by 3 bases and J by 1 base, with 6 bases between. Germline CDR1 is MDHEN and CDR2 is SYDVKM.

The rearrangement links TRBV2 to TRBJ2-4, with 10 bases matching TRBD2. The length of the CDR3 is 16 residues. Germline CDR1 is SNHLY and CDR2 is FYNNEI. J was trimmed by 3 bases and V by 6 bases; bases with no gene match: 8. The CDR3: CASRTTSGNSKNIQYF. The CDR3, as DNA: TGTGCCAGCAGGACTACTAGCGGGAACAGCAAAAACATTCAGTACTTC.

This chain joins TRBV11-2 and TRBJ2-5; a possible D gene is TRBD1 (5 bases). This CDR3 has 16 amino acids. Germline-derived CDR1 and CDR2 are SGHAT and FQNNGV. V lost 0 bases and J lost 1, with 12 bases in between. CDR3 sequence reads: CASSLDTTVAQETQYF. DNA for the CDR3: TGTGCCAGCAGCTTAGACACGACAGTCGCCCAAGAGACCCAGTACTTC.

The genes are TRBV6-5 and TRBJ2-7, with 7 nucleotides matching TRBD1. This CDR3 region has 11 residues. In germline, CDR1 is MNHEY, CDR2 SVGAGI. V dropped 11 bases and J dropped 7; count of bases not matched to a gene: 8. CDR3 protein: CASEGAEEQYF. As DNA, the CDR3 is TGTGCCTCCGAGGGGGCGGAGGAGCAGTACTTC.

The rearrangement uses TRBV5-4 and TRBJ2-2, with D unresolved. Looked up from germline, CDR1 is SGHNT and CDR2 is YYREEE (reference sequence). The CDR3 sequence is 14 residues long. V was trimmed by 1 base and J by 6 bases, leaving 10 bases between them. The CDR3 reads CASSLFPKPGELFF. The CDR3 nucleotides read TGTGCCAGCAGCTTGTTTCCCAAGCCCGGGGAGCTGTTTTTT.

This sequence joins TRBV11-2 and TRBJ2-7, with 9 bases identical to TRBD2. The V gene's germline CDR1 is SGHAT and CDR2 FQNNGV. The CDR3 extends over 16 amino acids. With 1 base clipped from V and 2 bases from J, the junction kept 6 bases outside the gene matches. CDR3: CASSLAWTSATYEQYF. For the CDR3, the DNA is TGTGCCAGCAGCTTAGCATGGACTAGCGCTACCTACGAGCAGTACTTC.

The rearrangement joins TRBV11-3 to TRBJ1-1; D unresolved. Trimming left V 3 bases short and J 4 bases short, with 12 bases between. From germline, CDR1 is SGHNT and CDR2 YENEEA. CDR3 length equals 14 residues. The CDR3 loop is CASSFFENPTEAFF. CDR3 DNA: TGTGCCAGCAGCTTTTTCGAGAACCCCACTGAAGCTTTCTTT.

This sequence joins TRBV6-5 and TRBJ2-7, with 7 positions matching TRBD2. The CDR3 has 15 amino acids. CDR1 is MNHEY, CDR2 SVGAGI, per germline. V trimming: 3 bases; J trimming: 3 bases; junction bases outside the gene matches: 8. CDR3 protein: CASSYFSGRLYEQYF. The DNA of the CDR3 is TGTGCCAGCAGTTATTTCTCCGGGAGGCTCTACGAGCAGTACTTC.

The chain couples TRBV30 to TRBJ1-4; TRBD1 agrees at 7 bases. The length of the CDR3 is 17 residues. Trimming cost V 1 base and J 5 bases; bases outside gene matches: 13. Germline V gene lookup returns CDR1 GTSNPN and CDR2 SVGIG (reference sequence). The CDR3 here is CAWSAPWAGGNNEKLFF. CDR3 DNA: TGTGCCTGGAGTGCGCCCTGGGCAGGGGGGAACAATGAAAAACTGTTTTTT.

The rearrangement links TRBV4-1 to TRBJ2-7; possibly TRBD2 for D (5 bases). Trimming took 0 bases from V and 7 from J, leaving 16 bases between them. This CDR3 comprises 15 residues. CDR1 MGHRA and CDR2 YSYEKL come from the germline V gene. CDR3 amino acids: CASSQEFSGAGEQYF. CDR3 nucleotides: TGCGCCAGCAGCCAAGAATTCAGCGGCGCGGGTGAGCAGTACTTC.

The chain couples TRBV2 to TRBJ1-1; 7 bases map to TRBD1. V lost 9 bases, J lost 5 bases, and 18 bases stayed unmatched. The CDR3 has 16 residues. CDR1 and CDR2 from the germline V gene are SNHLY and FYNNEI. CDR3 DNA sequence: TGTGCCAGGCAGAGGTCCGGACAGGCGGTGAGGACTGAAGCTTTCTTT. Translating it yields CARQRSGQAVRTEAFF. Full variable domain (remainder filled in from reference TRBV2 and TRBJ1-1): EPEVTQTPSHQVTQMGQEVILRCVPISNHLYFYWYRQILGQKVEFLVSFYNNEISEKSEIFDDQFSVERPDGSNFTLKIRSTKLEDSAMYFCARQRSGQAVRTEAFFGQGTRLTVV.

The chain is built from TRBV7-2 and TRBJ2-7; 8 nucleotides agree with TRBD1. This CDR3 spans 15 amino acids. J gave up 3 bases and V 4 bases, and 8 bases lay outside the gene matches. The germline gives CDR1 SGHTA, CDR2 FQGNSA. The CDR3 DNA is TGTGCCAGCAGCTCCGGACAGGGCCCCATCTACGAGCAGTACTTC. This translates into CASSSGQGPIYEQYF.

In its sample, this clone was seen once. The chain uses TRBV27 and TRBJ2-7, with 15 nucleotides matching TRBD2. The V gene's germline CDR1 is MNHEY and CDR2 SMNVEV (reference sequence). The CDR3 spans 20 residues. With 6 bases clipped from V and 0 bases from J, the junction kept 15 bases outside the gene matches. CDR3 in DNA: TGTGCCAGCAGCCCCCTTCCCGGGACTAGCGGGAGGAAAGACTCCTACGAGCAGTACTTC. Translated: CASSPLPGTSGRKDSYEQYF.

The chain recombines TRBV18 with TRBJ1-1, with D tentatively TRBD1 (5 bases). There are 13 residues in the CDR3. Trimming took 5 bases from V and 6 from J, leaving 13 bases between them. In germline, CDR1 is KGHSH, CDR2 LQKENI. In DNA form, the CDR3 reads TGTGCCAGCTCAGGTCCAGGGAAGGCTGAAGCTTTCTTT. Translation gives CASSGPGKAEAFF. Full variable domain (outside the CDR3, taken from reference TRBV18 and TRBJ1-1): NAGVMQNPRHLVRRRGQEARLRCSPMKGHSHVYWYRQLPEEGLKFMVYLQKENIIDESGMPKERFSAEFPKEGPSILRIQQVVRGDSAAYFCASSGPGKAEAFFGQGTRLTVV.

CDR3 in amino acids: CASSQVGAGWFEETQYF. In nucleotides, the CDR3 is TGCGCCAGCAGCCAAGTAGGGGCGGGGTGGTTCGAGGAGACCCAGTACTTC. The J gene is TRBJ2-5, the V gene TRBV4-1; the D gene is possibly TRBD2 (6 bases). The CDR3 extends over 17 amino acids. Per germline, CDR1 MGHRA and CDR2 YSYEKL. V lost 1 base and J lost 5, with 20 bases in between.

V usage is TRBV6-6 and J usage is TRBJ1-2, with 8 bases lining up with TRBD1. Germline CDR1 and CDR2: MNHNY and SVGAGI (reference sequence). J was trimmed by 7 bases and V by 6 bases; bases with no gene match: 16. CDR3 size: 16 residues. CDR3 residues: CASSPSGTGGFGGYTF. The DNA for the CDR3 is TGTGCCAGCAGCCCGTCCGGGACAGGAGGATTTGGTGGCTACACCTTC.

This chain joins TRBV6-1 and TRBJ2-1, with TRBD1 as a possible D gene (5 bases). This CDR3 comprises 14 residues. V was shortened by 1 base and J by 4 bases, with 8 bases between the two germline ends. Looked up from germline, CDR1 is MNHNS and CDR2 is SASEGT. The CDR3 nucleotides are TGTGCCAGCAGTGAAGGGACATTGTACAATGAGCAGTTCTTC. As protein: CASSEGTLYNEQFF.

The chain employs TRBV27 and TRBJ2-3; the D is unclear. Germline V gene sequence: CDR1 MNHEY, CDR2 SMNVEV (reference sequence). This CDR3 has 14 amino acids. Trimming cost V 3 bases and J 3 bases, with 10 bases left between them. This CDR3 reads CASSFRIPTDTQYF. DNA of the CDR3: TGTGCCAGCAGTTTTCGTATCCCGACAGATACGCAGTATTTT.

The chain has TRBV5-1 and TRBJ2-7, with TRBD1 identical over 7 bases. Germline V gives CDR1 SGHRS, CDR2 YFSETQ. The J segment lost 2 bases and the V segment lost 0 bases, leaving 5 bases of the junction unmatched. CDR3 length: 15 residues. CDR3: CASSLGDSNTYEQYF. The CDR3 DNA reads TGCGCCAGCAGCTTGGGGGACAGTAATACCTACGAGCAGTACTTC.

J is TRBJ2-7 and V is TRBV25-1; D uncertain. The V gene's germline CDR1 is MGHDK and CDR2 SYGVNS. V was clipped by 3 bases and J by 4 bases, with 10 bases between them. This CDR3 is 13 amino acids long. This CDR3 is CASSDGTDYEQYF. For the CDR3, the DNA is TGTGCCAGCAGTGACGGAACAGATTACGAGCAGTACTTC.

The chain uses TRBV5-1 and TRBJ1-6; D possibly corresponds to TRBD1 (5 bases). Looked up from germline, CDR1 is SGHRS and CDR2 is YFSETQ. This CDR3 comprises 14 residues. Between the trimmed V and J ends, which lost 4 bases and 5 bases, there was a span of 10 bases. This CDR3 reads CASSGRGDNSPLHF. CDR3 nucleotide sequence: TGCGCCAGCAGCGGAAGGGGTGATAATTCACCCCTCCACTTT.

This chain uses TRBV19 with TRBJ1-2; 9 bases are a match to TRBD1. The CDR3 has 18 residues. In germline, CDR1 is LNHDA, CDR2 SQIVND (reference sequence). V lost 6 bases to trimming and J lost 0 bases; unmatched junction nucleotides: 14. The CDR3 region is CASRLTGTGSLANYGYTF. CDR3 DNA: TGTGCCAGTAGATTAACCGGGACAGGGTCTCTCGCTAACTATGGCTACACCTTC. Full variable domain (rest looked up from reference TRBV19 and TRBJ1-2): DGGITQSPKYLFRKEGQNVTLSCEQNLNHDAMYWYRQDPGQGLRLIYYSQIVNDFQKGDIAEGYSVSREKKESFPLTVTSAQKNPTAFYLCASRLTGTGSLANYGYTFGSGTRLTVV.

The chain couples TRBV6-5 to TRBJ2-1, with D maybe TRBD2 (6 bases). The germline V and J ends were trimmed by 2 bases and 10 bases, with 12 bases remaining between them. The CDR3 runs to 13 residues. Germline values: CDR1 MNHEY, CDR2 SVGAGI. CDR3 nucleotides: TGTGCCAGCAGTTACCGGCTAGCGATAGAGCAGTTCTTC. Its protein is CASSYRLAIEQFF.

This rearrangement joins TRBV27 to TRBJ2-2; 11 nucleotides match TRBD2. The CDR3 has 16 amino acids. V lost 5 bases to trimming and J lost 4 bases; unmatched junction nucleotides: 6. From germline, CDR1 is MNHEY and CDR2 SMNVEV (reference sequence). DNA of the CDR3: TGTGCCAGCAGTCCCGGACTAGCGGGTCTCACCGGGGAGCTGTTTTTT. Its protein is CASSPGLAGLTGELFF.

CDR3 region: CASSQQTSGNTIYF. CDR3 in DNA: TGTGCCAGCAGCCAACAGACCTCTGGAAACACCATATATTTT. The chain links TRBV9 to TRBJ1-3; no reliable D call. Germline V gene data show CDR1 as SGDLS and CDR2 as YYNGEE. The V gene lost 4 bases and the J gene lost 0 bases, with 8 bases spanning the gap. The CDR3 sequence is 14 residues long.

V gene TRBV6-5 combines with J gene TRBJ2-1, with 8 nucleotides matching TRBD2. Germline CDR1 reads MNHEY; CDR2 reads SVGAGI. There are 11 residues in the CDR3. J was trimmed by 13 bases and V by 2 bases; bases with no gene match: 1. The CDR3 bases are TGTGCCAGCAGTTACGGGACTAGTCAGTTCTTC. It specifies CASSYGTSQFF.

This clone was observed once. The chain has TRBV7-8 and TRBJ2-3; 7 nucleotides line up with TRBD2. The junction had 7 bases not matched to a gene; V was cut back by 6 bases and J by 4 bases. Germline assignment: CDR1 SGHVS and CDR2 FQNEAQ. This CDR3 is built from 14 residues. The CDR3 DNA sequence: TGTGCCAGCAGTCGGACTAGGGAACCAGATACGCAGTATTTT. Amino acids: CASSRTREPDTQYF.

The chain couples TRBV29-1 to TRBJ2-7; D uncertain. From germline, CDR1 is SQVTM and CDR2 ANQGSEA. V shed 5 bases and J shed 7 bases, with 15 bases lying between them. The CDR3 is made up of 12 amino acids. The CDR3 loop is CSVRPGLREQYF. The CDR3 nucleotides read TGCAGCGTTCGCCCCGGTTTGAGAGAGCAGTACTTC.